The 20 T cell receptor beta chains listed next were all sequenced from one sample in a study of shared clonotypes between healthy human individuals. Data came from immunoSEQ multiplex PCR; TCRdb stores just in-frame clones and leaves some out. The repertoire includes 550,000 to 700,000 clones, roughly 72% of them detected once, and around 1.8% sits in the top ten. Specimen: memory CD4+ T cells sorted from blood. Subset specified: CD45RA-negative fraction. All receptors derive from a woman in her twenties or thirties in good health.

Only a few counts were recorded for this clone. V gene TRBV30 combines with J gene TRBJ2-3, with TRBD2 matching 12 bases. CDR1 is GTSNPN, CDR2 SVGIG, per germline (reference sequence). CDR3 size: 15 residues. After removal of 3 bases from V and 8 bases from J, the junction contained 9 bases not matched to a gene. In DNA form, the CDR3 reads TGTGCCTGGAGGGGGACTAGCGGGTGGTCTGGTACGCAGTATTTT. It is translated as CAWRGTSGWSGTQYF. The variable domain in full, completed from reference TRBV30 and TRBJ2-3, reads SQTIHQWPATLVQPVGSPLSLECTVEGTSNPNLYWYRQAAGRGLQLLFYSVGIGQISSEVPQNLSASRPQDRQFILSSKKLLLSDSGFYLCAWRGTSGWSGTQYFGPGTRLTVL.

In its sample, this clone was seen a few times. The chain links TRBV5-1 to TRBJ2-1; TRBD2 aligns across 7 bases. The CDR3 totals 15 residues. CDR1 and CDR2 from the germline V gene are SGHRS and YFSETQ. Trimming removed 5 bases from V and 2 bases from J; junction bases left unmatched: 7. The CDR3 here is CASRLGGRTYNEQFF. CDR3 nucleotide sequence: TGCGCCAGCAGGCTGGGAGGGAGAACCTACAATGAGCAGTTCTTC.

The chain is built from TRBV29-1 and TRBJ2-5; the D is unclear. V lost 6 bases to trimming and J lost 4 bases, with 9 bases between them. In germline, CDR1 is SQVTM, CDR2 ANQGSEA. The CDR3 has 11 residues. CDR3 nucleotides: TGCAGCGTCGCAGACCCAGAGACCCAGTACTTC. It translates to CSVADPETQYF.

This clone was recorded only once. The rearrangement links TRBV28 to TRBJ2-1; D might be TRBD1 (6 bases). CDR1 is MDHEN and CDR2 is SYDVKM in the germline V gene. This CDR3 has 12 residues. Trimming cost V 5 bases and J 14 bases, with 16 bases left between them. The CDR3 DNA reads TGTGCCAGCAGTCTGGGGGCAACGTCGAAGTTCTTC. It encodes CASSLGATSKFF.

This clone was detected ten times or more. The chain employs TRBV5-8 and TRBJ2-3, with unresolved D. This CDR3 is built from 13 residues. The V gene lost 0 bases and the J gene lost 4 bases, with 6 bases spanning the gap. From germline, CDR1 is SGHTS and CDR2 YDEGEE. In DNA form, the CDR3 reads TGTGCCAGCAGCTTGGGTGCCGCAGATACGCAGTATTTT. It translates to CASSLGAADTQYF.

V gene TRBV7-2 combines with J gene TRBJ2-1, with 14 bases that match TRBD2. The germline V gene has CDR1 SGHTA and CDR2 FQGNSA. The CDR3 extends over 16 amino acids. J lost 4 bases, V lost 5 bases, and 4 bases had no gene match. The DNA for the CDR3 is TGTGCCAGCAGCCTGCGACTAGCGGGAGGGTACAATGAGCAGTTCTTC. This codes for CASSLRLAGGYNEQFF.

This clone showed up just a few times. The V gene is TRBV28, the J gene TRBJ1-5; possible D gene TRBD1, 5 bases. The V and J ends lost 5 bases and 1 base respectively, with 9 bases between them. The germline V gene encodes CDR1 MDHEN and CDR2 SYDVKM. This CDR3 contains 14 residues. The CDR3 region has the DNA TGTGCCAGCAGTGGGGGTACGAGCAATCAGCCCCAGCATTTT. This encodes CASSGGTSNQPQHF. The whole variable domain, remainder taken from reference TRBV28 and TRBJ1-5, is DVKVTQSSRYLVKRTGEKVFLECVQDMDHENMFWYRQDPGLGLRLIYFSYDVKMKEKGDIPEGYSVSREKKERFSLILESASTNQTSMYLCASSGGTSNQPQHFGDGTRLSIL.

This clone was seen many times. Other nucleotide sequences from this sample produce the same CDR3. This chain links TRBV27 with TRBJ2-3, with D unresolved. The V gene's germline CDR1 is MNHEY and CDR2 SMNVEV (reference sequence). The CDR3 has 12 residues. Between the trimmed V and J ends, which lost 4 bases and 1 base, there was a span of 3 bases. CDR3 in amino acids: CASSSRTDTQYF. The CDR3 DNA reads as TGTGCCAGCAGTTCCCGCACAGATACGCAGTATTTT.

The chain uses TRBV25-1 and TRBJ2-5; the match to TRBD1 covers 11 bases. The junction had 3 bases not matched to a gene; V was cut back by 4 bases and J by 5 bases. Germline CDR1 reads MGHDK; CDR2 reads SYGVNS. This CDR3 has 14 amino acids. CDR3 in DNA: TGTGCCAGCAGTGGGACAGGGGGCTTGGAGACCCAGTACTTC. Translating gives CASSGTGGLETQYF. Full variable domain (rest looked up from reference TRBV25-1 and TRBJ2-5): EADIYQTPRYLVIGTGKKITLECSQTMGHDKMYWYQQDPGMELHLIHYSYGVNSTEKGDLSSESTVSRIRTEHFPLTLESARPSHTSQYLCASSGTGGLETQYFGPGTRLLVL.

The genes are TRBV5-1 and TRBJ2-3; no firm D call. The CDR3 runs to 12 residues. Per germline, CDR1 SGHRS and CDR2 YFSETQ. V was shortened by 4 bases and J by 2 bases, with 5 bases between the two germline ends. In nucleotides, the CDR3 is TGCGCCAGCAGCATTGTCACAGATACGCAGTATTTT. This encodes CASSIVTDTQYF.

The chain couples TRBV4-1 to TRBJ1-3; D uncertain. The V end was cut by 1 base, the J end by 6 bases, with 7 bases between. CDR1 and CDR2 (germline): MGHRA, YSYEKL. The CDR3 totals 13 residues. The DNA of the CDR3 is TGCGCCAGCAGCCAAGCCGGGGAAAACACCATATATTTT. Translating gives CASSQAGENTIYF.

V gene TRBV5-1 combines with J gene TRBJ2-5; TRBD2 matches at 13 bases. The CDR3 loop spans 15 amino acids. V lost 4 bases and J lost 2; bases outside the gene matches: 2. Germline V CDR1 and CDR2: SGHRS, YFSETQ. The CDR3 sequence is CASSGTSGVQETQYF. The CDR3 coding sequence is TGCGCCAGCAGCGGGACTAGCGGGGTGCAAGAGACCCAGTACTTC.

CDR3 in amino acids: CASQKQGWDTGELFF. The CDR3, as DNA: TGTGCCAGCCAAAAACAGGGATGGGACACCGGGGAGCTGTTTTTT. J is TRBJ2-2 and V is TRBV6-5; tentative D call: TRBD1 (6 bases). This CDR3 is 15 amino acids long. Germline CDR1 MNHEY, CDR2 SVGAGI. Deletions cut 8 bases from V and 3 bases from J, with 16 bases between.

The CDR3 sequence: CASSHKGSANYGYTF. The CDR3 nucleotides are TGTGCCAGCAGCCATAAAGGGTCCGCTAACTATGGCTACACCTTC. The chain joins TRBV4-2 to TRBJ1-2; D ambiguous. Deletions cut 3 bases from V and 0 bases from J, with 11 bases between. The germline gives CDR1 LGHNA, CDR2 YNFKEQ. The CDR3 totals 15 residues.

The rearrangement links TRBV7-3 to TRBJ2-3; D might be TRBD2 (6 bases). Germline CDR1 and CDR2: SGHTA and FQGTGA. The V end lost 5 bases, the J end lost 0 bases, and 12 bases lay between the germline ends. The CDR3 has 15 residues. CDR3 in DNA: TGTGCCAGCAGCCAGAAGAGCGGGAGCACAGATACGCAGTATTTT. Its protein product is CASSQKSGSTDTQYF.

This rearrangement joins TRBV7-9 to TRBJ1-1; 7 nucleotides agree with TRBD1. This CDR3 comprises 14 residues. Germline CDR1 and CDR2: SEHNR and FQNEAQ (reference sequence). Trimming cost V 1 base and J 7 bases; bases outside gene matches: 6. This chain's CDR3 is CASSLVSTGHEAFF. CDR3 nucleotides: TGTGCCAGCAGCTTAGTTTCGACAGGGCATGAAGCTTTCTTT. Using reference TRBV7-9 and TRBJ1-1 for the parts outside the CDR3, the full variable domain is DTGVSQNPRHKITKRGQNVTFRCDPISEHNRLYWYRQTLGQGPEFLTYFQNEAQLEKSRLLSDRFSAERPKGSFSTLEIQRTEQGDSAMYLCASSLVSTGHEAFFGQGTRLTVV.

This clone turned up a few times. The V gene is TRBV2, the J gene TRBJ2-5; D gene uncertain. The CDR3 is 12 residues long. Germline V gene sequence: CDR1 SNHLY, CDR2 FYNNEI. The V gene lost 8 bases and the J gene lost 0 bases, with 7 bases spanning the gap. The CDR3 loop reads CASGKYQETQYF. CDR3 DNA sequence: TGTGCCAGCGGGAAGTACCAAGAGACCCAGTACTTC. The variable domain in full, with the rest retrieved from reference TRBV2 and TRBJ2-5, is EPEVTQTPSHQVTQMGQEVILRCVPISNHLYFYWYRQILGQKVEFLVSFYNNEISEKSEIFDDQFSVERPDGSNFTLKIRSTKLEDSAMYFCASGKYQETQYFGPGTRLLVL.

The J gene is TRBJ1-5, the V gene TRBV18, with D uncertain. V gave up 3 bases and J gave up 2 bases, with 11 bases separating them. Germline V CDR1 and CDR2: KGHSH, LQKENI. This CDR3 is 15 amino acids long. The CDR3 protein is CASSPTMDGNQPQHF. DNA for the CDR3: TGTGCCAGCTCACCGACAATGGATGGCAATCAGCCCCAGCATTTT.

J is TRBJ2-5 and V is TRBV7-2, with D perhaps TRBD2 (6 bases). The CDR3 length is 15 residues. Per the germline V gene, CDR1 is SGHTA and CDR2 is FQGNSA. The V end was cut by 5 bases, the J end by 4 bases, with 17 bases between. CDR3 sequence: CASSPRRAGGETQYF. The CDR3 nucleotides are TGTGCCAGCAGCCCCAGGAGGGCCGGGGGAGAGACCCAGTACTTC.

The J gene is TRBJ1-2, the V gene TRBV28; TRBD1 aligns across 7 bases. The length of the CDR3 is 15 residues. Germline V gene lookup returns CDR1 MDHEN and CDR2 SYDVKM. Germline trimming cut 5 bases from V and 2 bases from J; bases unmatched to any gene: 8. CDR3 nucleotide sequence: TGTGCCAGCAGTCCCGGGGACAGAGACAACTATGGCTACACCTTC. Translation gives CASSPGDRDNYGYTF.